Below, 5 T cell receptor beta chains from the same sample are listed, as sequenced in a study of cytomegalovirus exposure and HLA in healthy donors. Vbeta (60) and Jbeta (13) primers were used in the PCR. Using immunoSEQ multiplex PCR, the repertoire was profiled, and TCRdb retains in-frame clones only, with some absent. Of about 190,000 clones listed, approximately 81% are singletons. Source material: PBMCs. These receptor sequences come from a boy between 2 and 10 years old in good health and CMV-seronegative.

The rearrangement uses TRBV18 and TRBJ2-7, with D perhaps TRBD2 (6 bases). CDR1 is KGHSH, CDR2 LQKENI, per germline. The germline V and J ends were trimmed by 6 bases and 4 bases, with 19 bases remaining between them. The CDR3 contains 15 residues. The DNA of the CDR3 is TGTGCCAGCTCCCGTTTAGGCGGGGATGCGTACGAGCAGTACTTC. Amino acid sequence: CASSRLGGDAYEQYF.

The chain is built from TRBV29-1 and TRBJ2-3, with 10 bases that match TRBD1. The CDR3 has 13 residues. CDR1 SQVTM and CDR2 ANQGSEA come from the germline V gene. Trimming took 3 bases from V and 3 from J; bases not matched to a gene: 0. The CDR3 DNA reads TGCAGCGTTGAGGGACAGGGGACAGATACGCAGTATTTT. Translated, it gives CSVEGQGTDTQYF.

J is TRBJ2-1 and V is TRBV28; 10 bases fit TRBD2. Germline V gene data show CDR1 as MDHEN and CDR2 as SYDVKM. The CDR3 runs 14 residues. V gave up 5 bases and J gave up 10 bases; unmatched junction bases: 8. The CDR3 here is CASSLQREGPEQFF. Here the CDR3 DNA reads TGTGCCAGCAGTCTACAGCGGGAGGGCCCCGAGCAGTTCTTC. Based on the CDR3 plus reference TRBV28 and TRBJ2-1, the full variable domain is DVKVTQSSRYLVKRTGEKVFLECVQDMDHENMFWYRQDPGLGLRLIYFSYDVKMKEKGDIPEGYSVSREKKERFSLILESASTNQTSMYLCASSLQREGPEQFFGPGTRLTVL.

V is TRBV5-4 and J is TRBJ1-1, with 7 bases matching TRBD1. Looked up from germline, CDR1 is SGHNT and CDR2 is YYREEE (reference sequence). This CDR3 contains 14 residues. V lost 4 bases, J lost 2 bases, and 5 bases stayed unmatched. CDR3 protein: CASSQGGPNTEAFF. In DNA form, the CDR3 reads TGTGCCAGCAGCCAAGGGGGCCCAAACACTGAAGCTTTCTTT.

V and J are TRBV9 and TRBJ2-1; 12 nucleotides match TRBD2. Trimming cost V 3 bases and J 8 bases; bases outside gene matches: 9. The CDR3 has 16 residues. CDR1 is SGDLS and CDR2 is YYNGEE in the germline V gene. CDR3 bases: TGTGCCAGCAGCGCACCGACTAGCGGGAGTCAAGATGAGCAGTTCTTC. Translating gives CASSAPTSGSQDEQFF.